This T cell receptor beta chain was captured in a study of blood T cells in healthy people across ages. J was trimmed by 8 bases and V by 3 bases; bases with no gene match: 9. This CDR3 is 15 amino acids long. Then a second PCR, running about 6 to 11 cycles, was carried out with a sample-barcoded 5' primer and a J-beta primer mix. Each CDR3 protein is one row after TCRdb ran MiXCR on the 5' RACE reads. The table has about a million distinct CDR3 sequences, approximately 38% seen once. This sequence originates from a man aged 18 to 30 in good health. The chain links TRBV12-3 or TRBV12-4 to TRBJ2-4, with 8 positions matching TRBD1. Sequencing was done on a sample of blood. The CDR3: CASSFRGPERDIQYF. The DNA of the CDR3 is TGTGCCAGCAGTTTCAGGGGGCCCGAAAGGGACATTCAGTACTTC.